A single sample is the source of the 32 T cell receptor beta chains below, sequenced in a study of PD-1 blockade in classical Hodgkin lymphoma. Repertoires were generated with immunoSEQ multiplex PCR, while TCRdb's copy carries only in-frame clones and drops some. The sample includes 9,900 or so clones, about 70% of them seen just once. In every patient, relapse followed autologous stem cell transplantation, while exposure to brentuximab vedotin differed. Thawed PBMCs yielded CD4+ T cells through magnetic negative selection. Sequences were derived from CD4+ T cells from blood, sampled at baseline. These receptor sequences come from a human donor with classical Hodgkin lymphoma.

This rearrangement joins TRBV27 to TRBJ1-1; D unclear. Germline V gives CDR1 MNHEY, CDR2 SMNVEV (reference sequence). The length of the CDR3 is 13 residues. Deletions cut 0 bases from V and 10 bases from J, with 12 bases between. The CDR3 here is CASSLSPVFPAFF. For the CDR3, the DNA is TGTGCCAGCAGTTTATCGCCAGTTTTCCCAGCTTTCTTT.

This clone was observed a handful of times. This sequence joins TRBV9 and TRBJ1-6; D is undetermined. The CDR3 has 16 residues. The germline CDR1 and CDR2 sequences are SGDLS and YYNGEE. With 0 bases removed from V and 10 bases from J, the gap between germline ends came to 17 bases. The CDR3 region is CASSVDPSRTGSPLHF. CDR3 bases: TGTGCCAGCAGCGTAGACCCTTCACGAACCGGGTCACCCCTCCACTTT.

This clone was recorded a few times. The chain links TRBV7-9 to TRBJ1-6; 8 nucleotides match TRBD1. V lost 1 base, J lost 3 bases, and 5 bases stayed unmatched. Germline-derived CDR1 and CDR2 are SEHNR and FQNEAQ (reference sequence). The CDR3 spans 17 residues. The CDR3 sequence is CASSLGDRFHYNSPLHF. The DNA for the CDR3 is TGTGCCAGCAGCTTAGGGGACAGGTTCCACTATAATTCACCCCTCCACTTT. The full variable domain, in which reference TRBV7-9 and TRBJ1-6 provide the parts outside the CDR3, is DTGVSQNPRHKITKRGQNVTFRCDPISEHNRLYWYRQTLGQGPEFLTYFQNEAQLEKSRLLSDRFSAERPKGSFSTLEIQRTEQGDSAMYLCASSLGDRFHYNSPLHFGNGTRLTVT.

The chain links TRBV7-2 to TRBJ1-6, with TRBD1 as a possible D gene (6 bases). Germline CDR1 reads SGHTA; CDR2 reads FQGNSA. The CDR3 is 14 amino acids. V shed 1 base and J shed 8 bases, with 9 bases lying between them. The CDR3 region is CASSLVNRDSPLHF. CDR3 sequence (DNA): TGTGCCAGCAGCTTAGTAAACAGGGATTCACCCCTCCACTTT.

The chain joins TRBV28 to TRBJ1-1, with a possible D match to TRBD1 (5 bases). Germline values: CDR1 MDHEN, CDR2 SYDVKM. Trimming shortened V by 10 bases and J by 6 bases, and 15 bases separated the two germline ends. There are 12 residues in the CDR3. CDR3 bases: TGTGCCACCTCCGGGGGTTATGCTGAAGCTTTCTTT. Encoded protein: CATSGGYAEAFF.

The rearrangement joins TRBV5-6 to TRBJ1-5; 9 nucleotides match TRBD1. The CDR3 totals 14 residues. Per the germline V gene, CDR1 is SGHDT and CDR2 is YYEEEE. Trimming at V came to 4 bases and at J to 5 bases, leaving 4 bases not matched to a gene. This CDR3 reads CASSGTGIDQPQHF. In DNA form, the CDR3 reads TGTGCCAGCAGCGGGACAGGGATCGATCAGCCCCAGCATTTT.

The CDR3 loop is CASSSTGGEGKLFF. Here the CDR3 DNA reads TGTGCCAGCAGTTCGACAGGGGGCGAGGGAAAACTGTTTTTT. The chain uses TRBV27 and TRBJ1-4, with 10 bases lining up with TRBD1. The trim removed 4 bases at V and 10 bases at J, leaving 6 bases unmatched. Germline-derived CDR1 and CDR2 are MNHEY and SMNVEV (reference sequence). The CDR3 runs to 14 residues.

This clone was observed a handful of times. The gene calls are TRBV10-3 and TRBJ1-3; D is ambiguous. CDR1 is ENHRY, CDR2 SYGVKD, per germline. V lost 6 bases, J lost 0 bases, and 3 bases lay in between. The CDR3 extends over 12 amino acids. CDR3 sequence: CAIRSSGNTIYF. The CDR3 coding sequence is TGTGCCATCAGGAGCTCTGGAAACACCATATATTTT.

The J gene is TRBJ1-1, the V gene TRBV7-9; 8 bases align to TRBD1. The junction had 6 bases not matched to a gene; V was cut back by 4 bases and J by 8 bases. The germline V gene encodes CDR1 SEHNR and CDR2 FQNEAQ (reference sequence). The CDR3 covers 13 residues. CDR3 DNA sequence: TGTGCCAGCAGCTCGCAGGGGGCGGGGGAAGCTTTCTTT. Translating gives CASSSQGAGEAFF.

V is TRBV19 and J is TRBJ2-7, with D perhaps matching TRBD1 or TRBD2 (6 bases each). V shed 3 bases and J shed 3 bases, with 15 bases lying between them. This CDR3 comprises 15 residues. Looked up from germline, CDR1 is LNHDA and CDR2 is SQIVND (reference sequence). The DNA for the CDR3 is TGTGCCAGTAGTATGACCTCAGGAGGGGGCTACGAGCAGTACTTC. Encoded protein: CASSMTSGGGYEQYF.

V gene TRBV18 combines with J gene TRBJ1-2; 8 bases line up with TRBD1. V shed 3 bases, J shed 8 bases, and the junction held 8 bases outside the gene matches. The CDR3 totals 14 residues. CDR1 is KGHSH, CDR2 LQKENI, per germline. CDR3 sequence reads: CASSPGTGPRGYTF. For the CDR3, the DNA is TGTGCCAGCTCACCCGGGACAGGCCCAAGGGGCTACACCTTC.

The chain is built from TRBV7-9 and TRBJ1-4; 9 bases fit TRBD1. This CDR3 comprises 14 residues. The germline gives CDR1 SEHNR, CDR2 FQNEAQ (reference sequence). V lost 1 base, J lost 12 bases, and 6 bases stayed unmatched. This CDR3 reads CASSLGTGARELFF. For the CDR3, the DNA is TGTGCCAGCAGCTTAGGGACAGGGGCTCGGGAACTGTTTTTT.

This chain connects TRBV7-2 to TRBJ2-1, with D possibly TRBD1 on 6 matching bases. This CDR3 comprises 15 residues. The V gene lost 1 base and the J gene lost 4 bases, with 11 bases spanning the gap. Germline CDR1 reads SGHTA; CDR2 reads FQGNSA. The CDR3 bases are TGTGCCAGCAGCTTAGAGGGGACAAAGTACAATGAGCAGTTCTTC. This encodes CASSLEGTKYNEQFF.

This clone was counted between two and nine times. The rearrangement uses TRBV27 and TRBJ2-4; perhaps TRBD2 as D (6 bases). Germline V gene sequence: CDR1 MNHEY, CDR2 SMNVEV (reference sequence). The CDR3 sequence is 16 residues long. Deletions cut 6 bases from V and 0 bases from J, with 15 bases between. The CDR3 sequence is CASREVGGVAKNIQYF. The CDR3 bases are TGTGCCAGCAGGGAGGTAGGCGGGGTAGCCAAAAACATTCAGTACTTC.

This chain uses TRBV9 with TRBJ2-6; no firm D call. The CDR3 length is 15 residues. CDR1 SGDLS and CDR2 YYNGEE come from the germline V gene. V lost 2 bases and J 0 bases, leaving 6 bases between the germline ends. CDR3 DNA: TGTGCCAGCAGCGTCCTGTACTCTGGGGCCAACGTCCTGACTTTC. Translation gives CASSVLYSGANVLTF.

The chain employs TRBV19 and TRBJ2-3; 9 nucleotides match TRBD1. Germline lookup yields CDR1 LNHDA and CDR2 SQIVND (reference sequence). This CDR3 is 16 amino acids long. The ends lost 7 bases at V and 4 bases at J; junction bases unmatched: 12. The CDR3 sequence: CASNHPGQGRPDTQYF. CDR3 DNA sequence: TGTGCCAGTAACCACCCCGGACAGGGGCGTCCAGATACGCAGTATTTT.

The rearrangement uses TRBV19 and TRBJ1-1, with D maybe TRBD1 (5 bases). The V gene lost 0 bases and the J gene lost 2 bases, with 10 bases spanning the gap. The CDR3 is made up of 15 amino acids. The V gene's germline CDR1 is LNHDA and CDR2 SQIVND (reference sequence). CDR3 loop: CASSIDGQGNTEAFF. DNA for the CDR3: TGTGCCAGTAGTATAGATGGCCAGGGAAACACTGAAGCTTTCTTT.

The V gene is TRBV28, the J gene TRBJ2-5; 13 bases are a match to TRBD2. The CDR3 runs to 17 residues. Germline V lookup: CDR1 MDHEN, CDR2 SYDVKM. Germline trimming cut 2 bases from V and 6 bases from J; bases unmatched to any gene: 9. The CDR3 sequence is CASSLRPTSGRWKTQYF. In DNA form, the CDR3 reads TGTGCCAGCAGTTTACGCCCGACTAGCGGGAGGTGGAAGACCCAGTACTTC. The full variable domain, its missing parts supplied by reference TRBV28 and TRBJ2-5, is DVKVTQSSRYLVKRTGEKVFLECVQDMDHENMFWYRQDPGLGLRLIYFSYDVKMKEKGDIPEGYSVSREKKERFSLILESASTNQTSMYLCASSLRPTSGRWKTQYFGPGTRLLVL.

Regarding this clone: In the same sample, other DNA sequences code for this CDR3. This chain joins TRBV15 and TRBJ2-4; possible D gene TRBD1, 6 bases. This CDR3 is built from 15 residues. Trimming removed 5 bases from V and 0 bases from J, with 11 bases in between. CDR1 and CDR2 from the germline V gene are LNHNV and YYDKDF (reference sequence). This chain's CDR3 is CATSPGGPAKNIQYF. The CDR3 bases are TGTGCCACCAGCCCTGGGGGCCCAGCCAAAAACATTCAGTACTTC.

This clone was detected once. This same CDR3 is encoded by further DNA sequences in the sample. The chain joins TRBV7-3 to TRBJ2-1; D is ambiguous. Per germline, CDR1 SGHTA and CDR2 FQGTGA. The CDR3 runs 13 residues. The V end lost 0 bases, the J end lost 4 bases, and 4 bases lay between the germline ends. CDR3 bases: TGTGCCAGCAGCTTAACAGGGTACAATGAGCAGTTCTTC. It specifies CASSLTGYNEQFF.

This rearrangement joins TRBV25-1 to TRBJ1-2; D unresolved. The germline V and J ends were trimmed by 5 bases and 3 bases, with 10 bases remaining between them. Per germline, CDR1 MGHDK and CDR2 SYGVNS. CDR3 length equals 13 residues. The CDR3 DNA follows: TGTGCCAGCAGTACTCCGGGATACTATGGCTACACCTTC. It encodes CASSTPGYYGYTF.

In DNA, the CDR3 is TGTGCCAGCAGCCCCGACCTCCTATTAACACAAGAGACCCAGTACTTC. Translation: CASSPDLLLTQETQYF. The chain links TRBV7-7 to TRBJ2-5, with D unresolved. Germline V gene sequence: CDR1 SSHAT, CDR2 FNYEAQ (reference sequence). This CDR3 has 16 amino acids. Trimming stripped 5 bases from V and 2 bases from J, with 18 bases between.

The chain joins TRBV7-9 to TRBJ2-3, with D possibly being TRBD1 (6 bases). CDR3 size: 17 residues. V was pared by 5 bases and J by 3 bases, with 21 bases between. In germline, CDR1 is SEHNR, CDR2 FQNEAQ (reference sequence). CDR3 DNA: TGTGCCAGCAGCCTCCTCGGGACACTGGGCCGTACAGATACGCAGTATTTT. As protein: CASSLLGTLGRTDTQYF.

The rearrangement joins TRBV28 to TRBJ1-1, with D possibly being TRBD1 (6 bases). Trimming cost V 0 bases and J 0 bases, with 20 bases left between them. Germline V lookup: CDR1 MDHEN, CDR2 SYDVKM. This CDR3 has 19 amino acids. CDR3 sequence reads: CASSLWGHLGLDMNTEAFF. The CDR3 bases are TGTGCCAGCAGTTTATGGGGACACCTAGGTCTAGACATGAACACTGAAGCTTTCTTT.

This clone was seen more than once but under ten times. The J gene is TRBJ1-5, the V gene TRBV10-3; no definite D call. CDR3 size: 13 residues. Looked up from germline, CDR1 is ENHRY and CDR2 is SYGVKD. Trimming stripped 4 bases from V and 3 bases from J, with 7 bases between. CDR3 DNA sequence: TGTGCCATCAGTGGGACGCCCAATCAGCCCCAGCATTTT. Protein sequence: CAISGTPNQPQHF.

This clone was found a few times. The chain uses TRBV5-4 and TRBJ2-1, with D unresolved. V was trimmed by 4 bases and J by 0 bases, leaving 14 bases between them. Germline-derived CDR1 and CDR2 are SGHNT and YYREEE (reference sequence). This CDR3 comprises 16 residues. The CDR3 is CASSPNPQSSYNEQFF. In DNA form, the CDR3 reads TGTGCCAGCAGCCCTAACCCACAGAGCTCCTACAATGAGCAGTTCTTC.

This chain joins TRBV10-2 and TRBJ2-6; D is perhaps TRBD1 (6 bases). Germline V gene sequence: CDR1 WSHSY, CDR2 SAAADI. CDR3 length equals 18 residues. The ends were cut back, 3 bases at V and 0 bases at J, with 15 bases in the middle. For the CDR3, the DNA is TGCGCCAGCAGTGACTTTGGGGGCTTCGACTCTGGGGCCAACGTCCTGACTTTC. Translated, it gives CASSDFGGFDSGANVLTF.

The chain joins TRBV18 to TRBJ2-5, with 8 bases lining up with TRBD1. Germline V gene lookup returns CDR1 KGHSH and CDR2 LQKENI. The CDR3 runs 16 residues. J was trimmed by 5 bases and V by 4 bases; bases with no gene match: 12. CDR3 coding DNA: TGTGCCAGCTCACAGGATTCTTGGACAGGGTGGGAGACCCAGTACTTC. Its protein product is CASSQDSWTGWETQYF.

The rearrangement links TRBV5-4 to TRBJ1-2, with D possibly being TRBD1 (5 bases). The CDR3 is 15 amino acids. The V and J ends lost 2 bases and 6 bases respectively, with 17 bases between them. Germline CDR1 and CDR2: SGHNT and YYREEE (reference sequence). The CDR3 spells CASSFGGSQGDGYTF. In nucleotides, the CDR3 is TGTGCCAGCAGCTTCGGTGGCAGCCAGGGCGATGGCTACACCTTC.

V gene TRBV14 combines with J gene TRBJ2-7; TRBD1 agrees at 7 bases. V gave up 1 base and J gave up 4 bases; unmatched junction bases: 7. CDR3 length: 15 residues. Germline loops: CDR1 SGHDN, CDR2 FVKESK. The CDR3 spells CASSQVGRGFYEQYF. CDR3 DNA: TGTGCCAGCAGCCAAGTCGGCAGGGGGTTTTACGAGCAGTACTTC.

J is TRBJ1-2 and V is TRBV5-4; TRBD1 aligns across 9 bases. The V gene's germline CDR1 is SGHNT and CDR2 YYREEE (reference sequence). The junction had 10 bases not matched to a gene; V was cut back by 7 bases and J by 6 bases. CDR3 size: 14 residues. The CDR3 DNA is TGTGCCAGCGGGGACAGGGTGAAAGCGGATGGCTACACCTTC. Translating gives CASGDRVKADGYTF.

CDR3 region: CASRPQTGPTNEKLFF. The CDR3 DNA sequence: TGTGCCAGCAGGCCTCAGACAGGGCCTACTAATGAAAAACTGTTTTTT. The V call is TRBV2, the J call TRBJ1-4; 7 nucleotides align to TRBD1. Unmatched junction bases numbered 9, after V lost 6 bases and J lost 2 bases. Germline V gene data show CDR1 as SNHLY and CDR2 as FYNNEI. The CDR3 consists of 16 residues. The variable domain in full, with the rest retrieved from reference TRBV2 and TRBJ1-4, is EPEVTQTPSHQVTQMGQEVILRCVPISNHLYFYWYRQILGQKVEFLVSFYNNEISEKSEIFDDQFSVERPDGSNFTLKIRSTKLEDSAMYFCASRPQTGPTNEKLFFGSGTQLSVL.